This TCR beta chain originates from a study of blood T cell repertoires in COVID-19. Study information: From the United States, Italy and Spain came samples of acute and convalescent COVID-19.

CDR3 length: 14 residues. As handled by the study authors: Estimation of nucleated cell counts relied on the amplification of reference gene primers. The method was immunoSEQ multiplex PCR; TCRdb's version includes in-frame clones alone and lacks a portion of them. V, J and clone size are those of that table, while D and trimming were read from the DNA. Of about 180,000 clones listed, 75% to 85% were seen once; the top ten hold about 16%. This clone was seen a few times. The sequenced material came from PBMCs or T cells enriched from blood (not recorded which). The sequence came from a man aged 50 to 59 who had recovered from COVID-19. The chain employs TRBV1 and TRBJ1-2; TRBD1, the D gene given by the table, was not confirmed from the DNA. TRBV1 is classified as a pseudogene. The chain's CDR3 is CTSSQVTGRYGYTF. CDR3 nucleotides: TGCACCAGCAGCCAAGTGACAGGCCGCTATGGCTACACCTTC.